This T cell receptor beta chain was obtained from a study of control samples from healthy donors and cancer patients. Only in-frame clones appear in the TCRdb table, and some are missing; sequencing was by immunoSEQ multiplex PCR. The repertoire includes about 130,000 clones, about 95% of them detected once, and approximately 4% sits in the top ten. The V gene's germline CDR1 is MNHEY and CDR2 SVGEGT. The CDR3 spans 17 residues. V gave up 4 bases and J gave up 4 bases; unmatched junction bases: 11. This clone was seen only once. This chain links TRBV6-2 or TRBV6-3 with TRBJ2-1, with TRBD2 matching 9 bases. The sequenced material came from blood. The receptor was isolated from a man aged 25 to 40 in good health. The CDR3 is CASSSLNLAGAYNEQFF. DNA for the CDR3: TGTGCCAGCAGTTCATTGAATTTAGCGGGGGCTTACAATGAGCAGTTCTTC.